Below, 28 T cell receptor beta chains from the same sample are listed, as sequenced in a study of blood T cells in healthy people across ages. A J-beta primer mix and a sample-barcoded 5' primer were used in a second PCR of about 7 to 12 cycles. MiXCR was run by TCRdb on the 5' RACE reads, yielding one entry per CDR3 protein. The repertoire includes more than 800,000 distinct CDR3 sequences, under 30% of them detected once, and around a sixth sits in the top ten. Sequencing was carried out using blood. The receptor set was obtained from an elderly woman in good health.

To note about this clonotype: A much larger clone is a single base away; this may be a read error. The chain's CDR3 is CACSQGGGGVDTQYF. The DNA for the CDR3 is TGTGCCTGCAGCCAAGGTGGCGGGGGGGTAGATACGCAGTATTTT. The genes are TRBV7-2 and TRBJ2-3; 9 bases are a match to TRBD2. The CDR3 length is 15 residues. Germline-derived CDR1 and CDR2 are SGHTA and FQGNSA.

Regarding this clonotype: Being one base from a much bigger clone, this may be a read error. The chain is built from TRBV7-9 and TRBJ2-3, with D tentatively TRBD2 (6 bases). The CDR3 totals 16 residues. V was trimmed by 7 bases and J by 3 bases, leaving 20 bases between them. Germline CDR1 SEHNR, CDR2 FQNEAQ (reference sequence). In DNA, the CDR3 is TGTGCCAGCAACCCATACCGAGGGCGGGATACAGATACGCAGTATTTT. Translation: CASNPYRGRDTDTQYF.

This clonotype was counted ten times or more. The rearrangement links TRBV6-5 to TRBJ2-3, with D possibly called TRBD1 or TRBD2 (6 bases each). The CDR3 spans 16 residues. CDR1 is MNHEY, CDR2 SVGAGI, per germline. V shed 8 bases and J shed 2 bases, with 20 bases lying between them. The CDR3: CASRRGALLLTDTQYF. The CDR3, as DNA: TGTGCCAGCCGTAGGGGGGCCCTACTGCTCACAGATACGCAGTATTTT.

This clonotype occurred many times. The CDR3: CASSPRQANQETQYF. CDR3 coding DNA: TGTGCCAGCAGTCCCCGACAAGCAAACCAAGAGACCCAGTACTTC. The chain employs TRBV6-6 and TRBJ2-5; D is ambiguous. The CDR3 length is 15 residues. V was pared by 5 bases and J by 0 bases, with 13 bases between. The germline gives CDR1 MNHNY, CDR2 SVGAGI (reference sequence).

In this sample, this clonotype turned up a few times. The chain links TRBV5-1 to TRBJ1-1, with a possible D match to TRBD1 (6 bases). The CDR3 is 13 residues long. The ends were cut back, 4 bases at V and 6 bases at J, with 13 bases in the middle. Germline V lookup: CDR1 SGHRS, CDR2 YFSETQ. The CDR3 here is CASSNTGWSEAFF. The CDR3 coding sequence is TGCGCCAGCAGCAACACAGGGTGGTCTGAAGCTTTCTTT.

In this sample, this clonotype turned up many times. V gene TRBV20-1 combines with J gene TRBJ2-3, with D hard to call. Germline V gene lookup returns CDR1 DFQATT and CDR2 SNEGSKA (reference sequence). V was shortened by 0 bases and J by 2 bases, with 9 bases between the two germline ends. The CDR3 has 14 residues. Written as DNA, the CDR3 is TGCAGTGCTAGAGATCAGGTCTACACAGATACGCAGTATTTT. It encodes CSARDQVYTDTQYF.

There are many counts of this clonotype. This sequence joins TRBV18 and TRBJ2-5, with D uncertain. The germline V gene has CDR1 KGHSH and CDR2 LQKENI. The CDR3 runs 14 residues. With 1 base removed from V and 5 bases from J, the gap between germline ends came to 11 bases. CDR3 in amino acids: CASSPQDFLETQYF. The DNA for the CDR3 is TGTGCCAGCTCACCACAGGATTTCTTGGAGACCCAGTACTTC.

This clonotype was seen many times. The genes are TRBV12-3 or TRBV12-4 and TRBJ1-2; 11 bases are a match to TRBD1. J gave up 4 bases and V 5 bases, and 9 bases lay outside the gene matches. This CDR3 is 16 amino acids long. In DNA, the CDR3 is TGTGCCAGCAGTAAGGCACCCGGGACAGGGGGCTATGGCTACACCTTC. It encodes CASSKAPGTGGYGYTF.

This clonotype showed up many times. The gene calls are TRBV10-1 and TRBJ2-5, with D possibly being TRBD1 (5 bases). V was trimmed by 0 bases and J by 7 bases, leaving 12 bases between them. The germline gives CDR1 WNHNN, CDR2 SYGVQD (reference sequence). The CDR3 runs to 14 residues. The CDR3 is CASSESGRARTQYF. CDR3 coding DNA: TGCGCCAGCAGTGAGTCGGGCAGGGCTCGGACCCAGTACTTC.

On this clonotype itself: A much bigger clone sits one base away, suggesting this may be a read error. V gene TRBV6-2 or TRBV6-3 combines with J gene TRBJ1-1; D gene uncertain. Trimming cost V 2 bases and J 1 base, with 8 bases left between them. This CDR3 spans 14 amino acids. Germline CDR1 is MNHEY and CDR2 is SVGEGT. The chain's CDR3 is CASSYEDPNTEAFF. The DNA of the CDR3 is TGTGCCAGCAGTTACGAAGACCCGAACACTGAAGCTTTCTTT.

The CDR3 coding sequence is TGCGCCAGCAGCTTGAATGCAGGGATCCAGCCCCAGCATTTT. It specifies CASSLNAGIQPQHF. The V and J genes are TRBV5-1 and TRBJ1-5, with a tentative D call TRBD1 (5 bases). V lost 1 base to trimming and J lost 7 bases, with 12 bases between them. Germline V CDR1 and CDR2: SGHRS, YFSETQ. The CDR3 totals 14 residues. The full variable domain, completed using reference TRBV5-1 and TRBJ1-5, is KAGVTQTPRYLIKTRGQQVTLSCSPISGHRSVSWYQQTPGQGLQFLFEYFSETQRNKGNFPGRFSGRQFSNSRSEMNVSTLELGDSALYLCASSLNAGIQPQHFGDGTRLSIL.

About this clonotype itself: This CDR3 is missing its conserved last phenylalanine or tryptophan, likely due to a read error. The chain is built from TRBV15 and TRBJ2-1; possibly TRBD1 for D (6 bases). This CDR3 spans 15 amino acids. Germline V gene data show CDR1 as LNHNV and CDR2 as YYDKDF (reference sequence). Trimming took off 1 base at V and 5 bases at J, with 12 bases between the two ends. The CDR3 protein is CATSRGQDWDNEQFV. CDR3 nucleotide sequence: TGTGCCACCAGCAGAGGACAGGATTGGGACAATGAGCAGTTCGTC.

To note about this clonotype: Given a much more abundant clone one base away, this may be a read error. The V gene is TRBV24-1, the J gene TRBJ2-3, with TRBD2 matching 7 bases. CDR1 is KGHDR, CDR2 SFDVKD, per germline. The V gene end was trimmed by 3 bases and the J gene end by 5 bases; junction bases not matched to a gene: 10. CDR3 length: 16 amino acids. The CDR3 spells CATSDRVGGVLDTQYF. CDR3 nucleotides: TGTGCCACCAGTGATCGTGTGGGGGGGGTGTTAGATACGCAGTATTTT.

This clonotype was counted many times. CDR3 sequence reads: CSARLRTSGANVLTF. The CDR3 DNA is TGCAGTGCTAGATTACGGACCTCTGGGGCCAACGTCCTGACTTTC. The rearrangement joins TRBV20-1 to TRBJ2-6; D call uncertain. The CDR3 spans 15 residues. The V end was cut by 2 bases, the J end by 0 bases, with 8 bases between. CDR1 and CDR2 from the germline V gene are DFQATT and SNEGSKA (reference sequence).

This clonotype was seen once. The chain recombines TRBV20-1 with TRBJ2-2; 7 bases are a match to TRBD2. Trimming removed 3 bases from V and 5 bases from J; junction bases left unmatched: 6. The V gene's germline CDR1 is DFQATT and CDR2 SNEGSKA (reference sequence). The CDR3 is made up of 14 amino acids. The CDR3, as DNA: TGCAGTGCTAGGGGCGGGAGCGAGACCGGGGAGCTGTTTTTT. Amino acids: CSARGGSETGELFF.

Concerning this clonotype: A much larger clone lies a single base off, so this may be a read error. J is TRBJ2-5 and V is TRBV7-2, with 15 bases identical to TRBD2. The germline gives CDR1 SGHTA, CDR2 FQGNSA. After removal of 2 bases from V and 12 bases from J, the junction contained 10 bases not matched to a gene. CDR3 length: 16 amino acids. CDR3 nucleotides: TGTGCCAGCAGCTTAAGGGGGACTAGCGGGGGGAGGTTGGAGTACTTC. Translating gives CASSLRGTSGGRLEYF.

J is TRBJ2-1 and V is TRBV10-3, with D perhaps matching TRBD1 (6 bases). The CDR3 has 14 residues. CDR1 and CDR2 (germline): ENHRY, SYGVKD. V lost 4 bases, J lost 4 bases, and 11 bases lay in between. The CDR3 region is CAISGGRTYNEQFF. The CDR3 region has the DNA TGTGCCATCAGTGGGGGGCGTACTTACAATGAGCAGTTCTTC.

This clonotype was detected many times. The CDR3 DNA reads TGTGCCAGCAGTTTAGTCCTCGGCGAGCAGTACTTC. Its translation is CASSLVLGEQYF. V is TRBV12-3 or TRBV12-4 and J is TRBJ2-7; D not certain. The CDR3 is made up of 12 amino acids. V was shortened by 1 base and J by 6 bases, with 7 bases between the two germline ends.

V is TRBV4-3 and J is TRBJ2-3; 8 nucleotides match TRBD2. Germline V lookup: CDR1 LGHNA, CDR2 YSLEER. This CDR3 has 18 amino acids. The V segment lost 1 base and the J segment 4 bases; nucleotides outside the gene matches: 13. The CDR3 DNA follows: TGCGCCAGCAGCCAAGTATGGGGAGGCGGGAGGAGTTCAGATACGCAGTATTTT. Translation: CASSQVWGGGRSSDTQYF.

This clonotype was seen just once. One end of the junction does not line up with germline, which may come from a read error. J is TRBJ2-7 and V is TRBV6-5; D remains unclear. Germline CDR1 is MNHEY and CDR2 is SVGAGI. The CDR3 covers 15 residues. This CDR3 reads CAGSYSWGRIDEQYF. The CDR3 DNA reads TGTGCCGGCAGTTACTCTTGGGGAAGGATCGACGAGCAGTACTTC.

The V call is TRBV19, the J call TRBJ2-3; 9 nucleotides align to TRBD1. Germline V CDR1 and CDR2: LNHDA, SQIVND (reference sequence). With V trimmed by 7 bases and J by 2 bases, 7 bases remained unmatched. The CDR3 consists of 15 residues. For the CDR3, the DNA is TGTGCCAGTACCGAGGGACAGGGCCCCACAGATACGCAGTATTTT. It yields the protein CASTEGQGPTDTQYF.

This clonotype was found many times. The rearrangement uses TRBV6-1 and TRBJ2-5; 14 nucleotides match TRBD2. Germline-derived CDR1 and CDR2 are MNHNS and SASEGT. This CDR3 comprises 16 residues. The ends lost 8 bases at V and 5 bases at J; junction bases unmatched: 10. The CDR3 DNA reads as TGTGCCAGCGTTGGACTAGCGGGGGGACAAGGGGAGACCCAGTACTTC. The encoded protein is CASVGLAGGQGETQYF.

The rearrangement links TRBV9 to TRBJ2-5; 7 bases agree with TRBD1. V gave up 0 bases and J gave up 11 bases; unmatched junction bases: 19. This CDR3 region has 17 residues. Per germline, CDR1 SGDLS and CDR2 YYNGEE. The DNA of the CDR3 is TGTGCCAGCAGCGTAGACCCAACAGGGGCCATTCGCAATGAGCAGTACTTC. Translated, it gives CASSVDPTGAIRNEQYF.

In its sample, this clonotype was seen many times. The chain carries TRBV20-1 and TRBJ1-2; TRBD1 might be the D (6 bases). Germline V CDR1 and CDR2: DFQATT, SNEGSKA (reference sequence). This CDR3 has 15 residues. Trimming cost V 6 bases and J 6 bases, with 23 bases left between them. The CDR3 spells CSAPRSGVGGHGYTF. CDR3 bases: TGCAGTGCCCCCAGAAGCGGGGTTGGGGGGCATGGCTACACCTTC.

Only a few counts were recorded for this clonotype. The chain is built from TRBV2 and TRBJ1-2; D possibly corresponds to TRBD1 (5 bases). The CDR3 runs 12 residues. Germline values: CDR1 SNHLY, CDR2 FYNNEI. Trimming took off 6 bases at V and 4 bases at J, with 9 bases between the two ends. The CDR3 DNA sequence: TGTGCCAGCAGGGTCGGGACCTATGGCTACACCTTC. Translation: CASRVGTYGYTF. Looking up the rest from reference TRBV2 and TRBJ1-2 gives the full variable domain: EPEVTQTPSHQVTQMGQEVILRCVPISNHLYFYWYRQILGQKVEFLVSFYNNEISEKSEIFDDQFSVERPDGSNFTLKIRSTKLEDSAMYFCASRVGTYGYTFGSGTRLTVV.

For this clonotype: Because it lacks the conserved phenylalanine or tryptophan at the end, this CDR3 is likely a read error. The DNA is omitted, as the CDR3 cannot be located on it reliably, and the CDR3 follows TCRdb's listing. V and J are TRBV11-2 and TRBJ2-1; the DNA was not compared with TRBD1, the D call given in the table. The CDR3 numbers 16 amino acids, ends counted. Germline CDR1 SGHAT, CDR2 FQNNGV. The CDR3 sequence is CASSQAPRGAYNEQLV.

This clonotype occurred many times. J is TRBJ2-7 and V is TRBV7-2, with 16 bases identical to TRBD2. V shed 5 bases, J shed 4 bases, and the junction held 8 bases outside the gene matches. The CDR3 length is 17 residues. Germline V CDR1 and CDR2: SGHTA, FQGNSA. The CDR3 sequence: CASSPVGTSGGAYEQYF. The CDR3 nucleotides read TGTGCCAGCAGCCCCGTAGGGACTAGCGGGGGGGCTTACGAGCAGTACTTC.

At least ten counts were recorded for this clonotype. V and J are TRBV14 and TRBJ2-5; perhaps D is TRBD1 or TRBD2 (5 bases each). Germline-derived CDR1 and CDR2 are SGHDN and FVKESK. With 6 bases removed from V and 5 bases from J, the gap between germline ends came to 19 bases. This CDR3 comprises 15 residues. The CDR3: CASSWGSLGIETQYF. Written as DNA, the CDR3 is TGTGCCAGCAGTTGGGGGTCCTTGGGGATCGAGACCCAGTACTTC.